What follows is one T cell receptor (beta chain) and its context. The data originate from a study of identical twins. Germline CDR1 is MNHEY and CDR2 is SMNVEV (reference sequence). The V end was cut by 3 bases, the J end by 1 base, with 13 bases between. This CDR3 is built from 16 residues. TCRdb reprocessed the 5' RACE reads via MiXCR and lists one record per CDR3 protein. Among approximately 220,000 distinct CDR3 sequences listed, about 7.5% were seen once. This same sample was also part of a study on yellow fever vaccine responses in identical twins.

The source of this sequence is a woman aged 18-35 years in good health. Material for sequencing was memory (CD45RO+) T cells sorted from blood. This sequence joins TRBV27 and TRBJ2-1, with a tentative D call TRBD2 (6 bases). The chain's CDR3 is CASSLGTRGSYNEQFF. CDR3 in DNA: TGTGCCAGCAGTTTGGGGACTCGAGGGTCCTACAATGAGCAGTTCTTC.